This T cell receptor beta chain was captured by sequencing in a study of T-cell memory formation after mild COVID-19. TCRdb called the 5' RACE reads again in MiXCR, with one record for every CDR3 protein. Of nearly 250,000 distinct CDR3 sequences in the sample, 15% were seen once. General observations from the study: Cross-reactive memory apparently joined, as some responding clones appeared in pre-infection memory. Mainly CM and EM harbored the contracting CD4+ clones; mainly EMRA harbored the CD8+ ones.

The V end was cut by 1 base, the J end by 8 bases, with 13 bases between. The CDR3 is 13 residues long. In germline, CDR1 is DFQATT, CDR2 SNEGSKA (reference sequence). Comment on this clonotype: Its antigen is still unknown.

What was sequenced was PBMCs or a T cell subset sorted from them (not recorded which). This chain uses TRBV20-1 with TRBJ2-3; TRBD2 might be the D (6 bases). The sequence came from an adult woman who had mild COVID-19 (a few samples of this study predate the infection). Cell type and time point are not known. Here the CDR3 DNA reads TGCAGTGCTAGAGTCTCTCTAGCGACTACGCAGTATTTT. This translates into CSARVSLATTQYF.